The source of this T cell receptor beta chain is a study of blood T cells in healthy people across ages. Study as a whole: Template switching retrieved approximately one barcoded beta molecule for each two T cells.

The CDR3 sequence is 16 residues long. V shed 1 base, J shed 1 base, and the junction held 5 bases outside the gene matches. Germline CDR1 and CDR2: SGHRS and YFSETQ. The authors ran a second PCR of about 7 to 11 cycles using a sample-barcoded 5' primer and a J-beta primer mix. From each sample, at least 2.5 million paired-end reads containing CDR3 were obtained. A single record per CDR3 protein comes from TCRdb applying MiXCR to the 5' RACE reads. The sample has roughly 2 million distinct CDR3 sequences; 40% to 55% are singletons. Collection of roughly 9.6 milliliters of peripheral blood was performed for each donor. The authors extracted at least 5 micrograms of total RNA per sample.

Sequencing was performed on blood. The chain uses TRBV5-1 and TRBJ2-3; TRBD2 matches at 8 bases. The clonotype comes from a woman between 35 and 50 years old in good health. The CDR3 nucleotides are TGCGCCAGCAGCTTGTACGCGGGGGGCGGCACAGATACGCAGTATTTT. Its protein is CASSLYAGGGTDTQYF.